These 16 T cell receptor beta chains were all obtained from the same sample, sequenced in a study of human T cells and chemical hapten exposure. TCRdb reprocessed the RACE reads with MiXCR, giving one entry per CDR3 protein. The sample yields approximately 400,000 distinct CDR3 sequences, more than 4.5% seen once. Time point of the sample: patch test 1, 2 weeks after DPC sensitization. Regarding treatment: therapeutic diphenylcyclopropenone sensitization with weekly scalp DPC. The sample was whole blood, taken in connection with sensitization to the hapten diphenylcyclopropenone (DPC). The receptor set was obtained from a woman in her 50s with alopecia areata. Some clones in this sample may be carry-over from other donors' samples.

This clonotype was seen repeatedly, ten times or more. Here the CDR3 reads CASSIQYPGAGAKNIQYF. The CDR3 DNA sequence: TGTGCCAGCAGCATCCAATATCCCGGGGCTGGAGCCAAAAACATTCAGTACTTC. The rearrangement links TRBV21-1 to TRBJ2-4; TRBD1, the table's D call, lacks a check against the DNA. TRBV21-1 is shown as a pseudogene. This CDR3 comprises 18 residues.

This clonotype was counted at least ten times. The chain recombines TRBV23-1 with TRBJ2-3; D gene unclear. TRBV23-1 is flagged as an ORF with uncertain function. Trimming shortened V by 7 bases and J by 1 base, and 6 bases separated the two germline ends. The CDR3 extends over 12 amino acids. The CDR3 nucleotides read TGCGCCAGCACTCAGGGCACAGATACGCAGTATTTT. It yields the protein CASTQGTDTQYF.

This clonotype was picked up many times. This sequence joins TRBV10-3 and TRBJ1-6; 8 positions match TRBD1. V was clipped by 10 bases and J by 10 bases; unmatched bases: 9. The V gene's germline CDR1 is ENHRY and CDR2 SYGVKD. CDR3 length: 13 amino acids. The CDR3 loop reads CASGDRLESPLHF. CDR3 nucleotides: TGTGCCAGCGGGGACAGGTTGGAATCACCCCTCCACTTT.

This chain uses TRBV13 with TRBJ1-6; D possibly corresponds to TRBD1 (5 bases). Germline CDR1 reads PRHDT; CDR2 reads FYEKMQ (reference sequence). Trimming pared 5 bases from V and 6 bases from J, leaving 14 bases between. The CDR3 covers 15 residues. The CDR3 here is CASSPSGHANSPLHF. The CDR3 DNA reads as TGTGCCAGCAGCCCGTCCGGACACGCTAATTCACCCCTCCACTTT.

This clonotype appeared many times. This rearrangement joins TRBV27 to TRBJ2-2; no reliable D call. Germline values: CDR1 MNHEY, CDR2 SMNVEV (reference sequence). CDR3 length equals 15 residues. V lost 3 bases to trimming and J lost 2 bases, with 10 bases between them. The CDR3 DNA reads as TGTGCCAGCAGTTTTGAAGGGTTTAACACCGGGGAGCTGTTTTTT. Its translation: CASSFEGFNTGELFF.

There are many counts of this clonotype. The chain couples TRBV7-2 to TRBJ2-3, with D perhaps assigned TRBD1 or TRBD2 (5 bases each). With 2 bases removed from V and 5 bases from J, the gap between germline ends came to 14 bases. The CDR3 loop spans 15 amino acids. CDR1 SGHTA and CDR2 FQGNSA come from the germline V gene. The CDR3 nucleotides read TGTGCCAGCAGCTTACGGGACCCTGTCATAGATACGCAGTATTTT. Its translation: CASSLRDPVIDTQYF.

This clonotype has just a few counts. The V gene is TRBV12-3 or TRBV12-4, the J gene TRBJ1-2; 7 nucleotides align to TRBD1. This CDR3 contains 13 residues. V was clipped by 2 bases and J by 6 bases; unmatched bases: 3. The CDR3 protein is CASSLFGTDGYTF. The CDR3 DNA is TGTGCCAGCAGTTTATTTGGGACAGATGGCTACACCTTC.

The V gene is TRBV2, the J gene TRBJ2-1; unclear D gene. This CDR3 has 11 residues. Trimming stripped 9 bases from V and 5 bases from J, with 8 bases between. Germline CDR1 reads SNHLY; CDR2 reads FYNNEI. The CDR3, as DNA: TGTGCCAGAGGGATCGACAATGAGCAGTTCTTC. Translated, it gives CARGIDNEQFF.

In this sample, this clonotype turned up a few times. This chain joins TRBV4-3 and TRBJ2-7; D is uncertain. The germline V and J ends were trimmed by 0 bases and 1 base, with 10 bases remaining between them. CDR1 and CDR2 from the germline V gene are LGHNA and YSLEER. CDR3 length: 15 residues. CDR3 sequence (DNA): TGCGCCAGCAGCCAAGATCCCGCGGCTTCCTACGAGCAGTACTTC. This codes for CASSQDPAASYEQYF.

This clonotype was seen repeatedly, ten times or more. This sequence joins TRBV12-3 or TRBV12-4 and TRBJ2-4, with a tentative D call TRBD2 (6 bases). This CDR3 comprises 15 residues. V lost 6 bases to trimming and J lost 5 bases, with 17 bases between them. CDR3 amino acids: CASSQDRTIENIQYF. The CDR3, as DNA: TGTGCCAGCAGCCAAGACCGGACTATTGAAAACATTCAGTACTTC.

This clonotype turned up a few times. This chain joins TRBV20-1 and TRBJ2-6; 7 bases line up with TRBD1. Losses at the gene ends were 0 bases for V and 0 bases for J; bases not matched to a gene: 5. Germline values: CDR1 DFQATT, CDR2 SNEGSKA (reference sequence). The CDR3 is 17 amino acids. The CDR3 bases are TGCAGTGCTAGAGACCACGGACAGGTCTCTGGGGCCAACGTCCTGACTTTC. It translates to CSARDHGQVSGANVLTF.

In its sample, this clonotype was seen a few times. The V gene is TRBV20-1, the J gene TRBJ2-3, with unresolved D. Germline V gene lookup returns CDR1 DFQATT and CDR2 SNEGSKA (reference sequence). The CDR3 is 12 amino acids. V lost 3 bases and J 1 base, leaving 5 bases between the germline ends. CDR3 sequence reads: CSARDRTDTQYF. CDR3 nucleotide sequence: TGCAGTGCTAGGGACCGCACAGATACGCAGTATTTT.

A few counts support this clonotype. The chain links TRBV12-3 or TRBV12-4 to TRBJ1-6, with a tentative D call TRBD1 (5 bases). The CDR3 has 15 residues. The V gene lost 8 bases and the J gene lost 0 bases, with 11 bases spanning the gap. CDR3 sequence reads: CASGDFSSYNSPLHF. CDR3 nucleotides: TGTGCCAGCGGGGACTTCAGCTCCTATAATTCACCCCTCCACTTT.

This clonotype was detected ten times or more. The rearrangement joins TRBV29-1 to TRBJ2-1, with no clear D. Germline V gives CDR1 SQVTM, CDR2 ANQGSEA. Trimming left V 0 bases short and J 0 bases short, with 9 bases between. The CDR3 consists of 15 residues. The CDR3 region has the DNA TGCAGCGTTGAAGATTTTGGCAGCTCCTACAATGAGCAGTTCTTC. The encoded protein is CSVEDFGSSYNEQFF.

This clonotype has just a few counts. The CDR3 DNA sequence: TGTGCCAGCAGTGCCCAAGCGGGGGGGCCGACGGGCACAGATACGCAGTATTTT. Its translation is CASSAQAGGPTGTDTQYF. J is TRBJ2-3 and V is TRBV2, with 10 bases fitting TRBD2. Germline-derived CDR1 and CDR2 are SNHLY and FYNNEI. Unmatched junction bases numbered 11, after V lost 4 bases and J lost 1 base. The CDR3 runs 18 residues.

This clonotype was observed a few times. The CDR3 region is CACETGLTNEQFF. The CDR3 bases are TGTGCCTGCGAGACAGGACTTACAAATGAGCAGTTCTTC. The gene calls are TRBV15 and TRBJ2-1; a possible D gene is TRBD1 (6 bases). V lost 11 bases and J 7 bases, leaving 18 bases between the germline ends. The germline gives CDR1 LNHNV, CDR2 YYDKDF (reference sequence). This CDR3 has 13 amino acids. Variable domain in full (rest from reference TRBV15 and TRBJ2-1): DAMVIQNPRYQVTQFGKPVTLSCSQTLNHNVMYWYQQKSSQAPKLLFHYYDKDFNNEADTPDNFQSRRPNTSFCFLDIRSPGLGDTAMYLCACETGLTNEQFFGPGTRLTVL.